This T cell receptor (beta chain) was recovered during a study of patients and donors after allogeneic stem cell transplantation. TCRdb re-derived calls from the RT-PCR reads in MiXCR, one entry per CDR3 protein. The sample lists about 400,000 distinct CDR3 sequences, approximately 16% occurring once. The germline V gene has CDR1 SQVTM and CDR2 ANQGSEA. The CDR3 loop spans 14 amino acids. V shed 0 bases, J shed 0 bases, and the junction held 1 base outside the gene matches. This clonotype was observed many times. This chain joins TRBV29-1 and TRBJ2-7; 8 bases match TRBD1. Sequenced: blood, either unsorted or a sorted T cell fraction (not recorded which). The origin of this receptor is a human donor who was either an allogeneic HSCT recipient or a stem cell or donor lymphocyte infusion donor (not recorded which). It is not recorded whose cells these are; they may come from a transplant donor. This CDR3 is CSVEDGQGSYEQYF. The CDR3 coding sequence is TGCAGCGTTGAAGACGGACAGGGCTCCTACGAGCAGTACTTC.